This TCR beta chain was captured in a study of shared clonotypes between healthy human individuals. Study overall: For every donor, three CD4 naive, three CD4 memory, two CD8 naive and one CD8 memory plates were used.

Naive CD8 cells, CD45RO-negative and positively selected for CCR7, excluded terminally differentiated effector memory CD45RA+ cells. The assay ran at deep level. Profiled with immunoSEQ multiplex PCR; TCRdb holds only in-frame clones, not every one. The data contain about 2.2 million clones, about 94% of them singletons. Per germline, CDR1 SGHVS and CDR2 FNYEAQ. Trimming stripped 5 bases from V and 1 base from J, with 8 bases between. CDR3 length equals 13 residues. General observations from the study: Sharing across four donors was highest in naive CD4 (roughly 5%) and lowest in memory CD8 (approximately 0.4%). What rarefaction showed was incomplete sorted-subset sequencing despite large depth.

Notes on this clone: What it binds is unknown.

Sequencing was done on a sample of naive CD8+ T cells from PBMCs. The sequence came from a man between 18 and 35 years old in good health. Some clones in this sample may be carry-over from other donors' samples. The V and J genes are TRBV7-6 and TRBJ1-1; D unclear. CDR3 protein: CASSPDPNTEAFF. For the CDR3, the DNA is TGTGCCAGCAGCCCCGACCCGAACACTGAAGCTTTCTTT.